This T cell receptor beta chain was obtained from a study of read filtering for tumor transcriptome and immune sequencing. The library was built from approximately 400 ng RNA with molecular barcoded adaptors for alpha/delta and beta/gamma chains. MiXCR, run by TCRdb on the reads, gives a single entry per CDR3 protein. The sample contains approximately 6,500 distinct CDR3 sequences, about a quarter of which appear only once. CDR1 and CDR2 from the germline V gene are SGHKS and YYEKEE (reference sequence). The J segment lost 3 bases and the V segment lost 0 bases, leaving 9 bases of the junction unmatched. The CDR3 is 19 amino acids. By its share, this clonotype is medium-sized.

The sequence derives from a donor aged 40 or older with multiple myeloma. V is TRBV5-5 and J is TRBJ2-6; 10 nucleotides align to TRBD1. Sequenced: a population of CD138-negative cells sorted from bone marrow. The CDR3 protein is CASSLEWTGGAFGANVLTF. The CDR3 DNA follows: TGTGCCAGCAGCTTGGAGTGGACAGGGGGGGCCTTTGGGGCCAACGTCCTGACTTTC.